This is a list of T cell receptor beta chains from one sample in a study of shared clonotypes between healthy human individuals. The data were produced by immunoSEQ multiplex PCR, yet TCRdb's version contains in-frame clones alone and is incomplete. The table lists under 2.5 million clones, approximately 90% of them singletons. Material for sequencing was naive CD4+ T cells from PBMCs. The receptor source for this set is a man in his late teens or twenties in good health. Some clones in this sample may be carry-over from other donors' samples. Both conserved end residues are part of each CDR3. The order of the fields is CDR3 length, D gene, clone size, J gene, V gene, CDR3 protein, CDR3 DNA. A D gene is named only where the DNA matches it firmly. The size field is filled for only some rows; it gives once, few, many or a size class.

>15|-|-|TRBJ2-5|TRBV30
CAWGGGWGRRETQYF
TGTGCCTGGGGTGGGGGTTGGGGGCGCAGGGAGACCCAGTACTTC
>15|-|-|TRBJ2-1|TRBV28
CASNLGGAFRNEQFF
TGTGCCAGCAATCTTGGGGGGGCATTTAGGAATGAGCAGTTCTTC
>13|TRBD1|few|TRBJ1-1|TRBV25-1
CASRQTGRTEAFF
TGTGCCAGCAGACAGACAGGGAGGACTGAAGCTTTCTTT
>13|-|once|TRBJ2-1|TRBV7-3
CASSRGPYNEQFF
TGTGCCAGCAGCCGCGGACCCTACAATGAGCAGTTCTTC
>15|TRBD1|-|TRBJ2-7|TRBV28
CASSSPGQGWAKQYF
TGTGCCAGCAGTTCTCCGGGACAGGGGTGGGCCAAGCAGTACTTC
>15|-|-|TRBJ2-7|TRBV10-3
CAISESWTASGEQYF
TGTGCCATCAGTGAGTCGTGGACAGCGTCGGGCGAGCAGTACTTC
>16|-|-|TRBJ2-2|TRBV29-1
CSVEGSARSNTGELFF
TGCAGCGTTGAAGGGTCGGCCAGGTCGAACACCGGGGAGCTGTTTTTT
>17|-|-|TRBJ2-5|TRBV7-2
CASSLMNRGQAQETQYF
TGTGCCAGCAGCTTAATGAATCGGGGGCAGGCCCAAGAGACCCAGTACTTC
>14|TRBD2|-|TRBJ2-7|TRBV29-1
CSARSGRTSSEQYF
TGCAGCGCGCGTAGCGGGAGAACTTCCAGCGAGCAGTACTTC
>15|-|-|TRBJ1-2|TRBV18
CASSEQGVINYGYTF
TGTGCCAGCTCAGAACAGGGAGTGATTAACTATGGCTACACCTTC
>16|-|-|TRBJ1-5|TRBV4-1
CASSRLGGLSNQPQHF
TGCGCCAGCAGCCGGTTGGGGGGACTTAGCAATCAGCCCCAGCATTTT
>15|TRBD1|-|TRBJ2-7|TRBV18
CASSHRQGPPYEQYF
TGTGCCAGCTCACACAGACAGGGGCCCCCCTACGAGCAGTACTTC
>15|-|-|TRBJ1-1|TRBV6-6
CASSYQPAVNTEAFF
TGTGCCAGCAGTTACCAGCCCGCGGTGAACACTGAAGCTTTCTTT
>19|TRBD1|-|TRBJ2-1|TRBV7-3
CASSPVQTGGMRSYNEQFF
TGTGCCAGCAGTCCCGTTCAGACAGGGGGCATGCGCTCCTACAATGAGCAGTTCTTC
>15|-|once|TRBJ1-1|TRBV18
CASSLGQPPNTEAFF
TGTGCCAGCTCACTCGGACAGCCGCCAAACACTGAAGCTTTCTTT
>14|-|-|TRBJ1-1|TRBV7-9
CASSSDLWSTEAFF
TGTGCCAGCAGCTCTGATCTGTGGAGCACTGAAGCTTTCTTT
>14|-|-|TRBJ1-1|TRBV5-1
CASRKTGGDTEAFF
TGCGCCAGCAGGAAGACAGGCGGGGACACTGAAGCTTTCTTT
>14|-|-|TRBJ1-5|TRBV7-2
CASSPVERNQPQHF
TGTGCCAGCAGCCCGGTGGAACGCAATCAGCCCCAGCATTTT
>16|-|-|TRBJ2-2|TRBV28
CASSLGTISNTGELFF
TGTGCCAGCAGTTTAGGTACGATCTCGAACACCGGGGAGCTGTTTTTT
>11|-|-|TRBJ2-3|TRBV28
CASRLVDTQYF
TGTGCCAGTCGTCTCGTCGATACGCAGTATTTT
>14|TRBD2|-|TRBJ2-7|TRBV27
CASSRLAGSYEQYF
TGTGCCAGCAGTAGACTAGCGGGAAGTTACGAGCAGTACTTC
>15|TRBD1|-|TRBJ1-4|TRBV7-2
CASRQNRGTNEKLFF
TGTGCCAGCAGGCAAAACAGGGGTACGAATGAAAAACTGTTTTTT
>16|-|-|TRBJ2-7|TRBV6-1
CASSEGHGEWTYEQYF
TGTGCCAGCAGTGAGGGACACGGGGAATGGACCTACGAGCAGTACTTC
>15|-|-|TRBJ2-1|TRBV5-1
CASSLAGDHIDEQFF
TGCGCCAGCAGCTTGGCCGGTGACCATATTGATGAGCAGTTCTTC
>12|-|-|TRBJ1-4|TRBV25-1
CASKGLNEKLFF
TGTGCCAGCAAGGGGCTTAATGAAAAACTGTTTTTT
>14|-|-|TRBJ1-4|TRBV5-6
CASSPRANNEKLFF
TGTGCCAGCAGCCCCAGGGCAAATAATGAAAAACTGTTTTTT
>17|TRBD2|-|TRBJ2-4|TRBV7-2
CASSRELAGVAKNIQYF
TGTGCCAGCAGCCGAGAACTAGCGGGAGTGGCCAAAAACATTCAGTACTTC
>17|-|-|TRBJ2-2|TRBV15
CATSTRGHLANTGELFF
TGTGCCACCAGCACCAGGGGACACCTCGCGAACACCGGGGAGCTGTTTTTT
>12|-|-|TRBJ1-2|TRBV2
CASRTEQTPGVF
TGTGCCAGCAGGACCGAACAGACACCAGGGGTCTTC
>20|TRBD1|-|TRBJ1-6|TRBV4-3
CASSQDHPNRGRSYNSPLHF
TGCGCCAGCAGCCAAGACCACCCAAACAGGGGAAGGTCCTATAATTCACCCCTCCACTTT
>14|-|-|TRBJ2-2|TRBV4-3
CASSFSRDTGELFF
TGCGCCAGCAGTTTCTCCCGGGACACCGGGGAGCTGTTTTTT
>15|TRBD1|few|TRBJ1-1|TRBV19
CASSATGERLTEAFF
TGTGCCAGTAGTGCAACAGGGGAAAGGTTGACTGAAGCTTTCTTT
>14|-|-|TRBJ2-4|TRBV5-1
CASSLEAGGNIQYF
TGCGCCAGCAGCTTGGAGGCAGGGGGGAACATTCAGTACTTC
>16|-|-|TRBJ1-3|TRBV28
CASTYQGRFSGNTIYF
TGTGCCAGCACATACCAAGGCAGATTCTCTGGAAACACCATATATTTT
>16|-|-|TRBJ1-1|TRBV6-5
CASSYSRQTGNTEAFF
TGTGCCAGCAGTTACTCGAGGCAGACAGGGAACACTGAAGCTTTCTTT
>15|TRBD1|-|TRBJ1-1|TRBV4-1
CASSQVRPGGTEAFF
TGCGCCAGCAGCCAAGTTAGACCAGGGGGAACTGAAGCTTTCTTT
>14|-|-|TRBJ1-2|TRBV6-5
CASSSSRRGIGYTF
TGTGCCAGCAGTTCGTCCCGGCGGGGAATTGGCTACACCTTC
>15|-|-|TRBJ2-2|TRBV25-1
CASSFRGVSTGELFF
TGTGCCAGCAGTTTCAGGGGAGTAAGCACCGGGGAGCTGTTTTTT
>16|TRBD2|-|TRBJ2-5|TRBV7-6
CASSGRAGEGQETQYF
TGTGCCAGCAGCGGTCGGGCGGGAGAGGGGCAAGAGACCCAGTACTTC
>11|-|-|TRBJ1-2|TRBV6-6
CASKGVYGYTF
TGTGCCAGCAAAGGGGTCTATGGCTACACCTTC
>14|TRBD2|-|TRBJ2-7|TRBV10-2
CASSEGGGSYEQYF
TGCGCCAGCAGTGAGGGCGGGGGCTCCTACGAGCAGTACTTC
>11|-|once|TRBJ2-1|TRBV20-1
CSASAEKGQFF
TGCAGTGCTAGCGCCGAAAAGGGGCAGTTCTTC
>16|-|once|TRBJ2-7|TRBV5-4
CASSPFPGDGTYEQYF
TGTGCCAGCAGCCCATTTCCAGGGGACGGGACCTACGAGCAGTACTTC
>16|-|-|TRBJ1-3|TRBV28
CASSSPTQTTGNTIYF
TGTGCCAGCAGTTCACCCACTCAAACGACTGGAAACACCATATATTTT
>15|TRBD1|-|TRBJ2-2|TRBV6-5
CASSFLGGRTGELFF
TGTGCCAGCAGTTTTTTAGGGGGCCGCACCGGGGAGCTGTTTTTT
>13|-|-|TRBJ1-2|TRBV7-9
CASSPDTRLGYTF
TGTGCCAGCAGCCCCGACACCCGACTAGGCTACACCTTC
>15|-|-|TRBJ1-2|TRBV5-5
CASSFGQGRKNGYTF
TGTGCCAGCAGCTTTGGGCAGGGGAGGAAGAATGGCTACACCTTC
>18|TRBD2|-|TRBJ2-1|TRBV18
CASSPESRRTSGRYEQFF
TGTGCCAGCTCACCAGAGTCCCGCCGGACTAGCGGGAGGTATGAGCAGTTCTTC
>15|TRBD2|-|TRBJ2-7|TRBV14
CASSRVGTTSYEQYF
TGTGCCAGCAGCCGCGTAGGGACTACCTCCTACGAGCAGTACTTC
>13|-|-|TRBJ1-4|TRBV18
CASSVTLDEKLFF
TGTGCCAGCTCAGTAACACTCGATGAAAAACTGTTTTTT
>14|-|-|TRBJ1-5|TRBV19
CASSSAGSNQPQHF
TGTGCCAGTAGCTCAGCGGGGAGCAATCAGCCCCAGCATTTT
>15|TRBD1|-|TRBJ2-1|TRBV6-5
CASSYAGQGYNEQFF
TGTGCCAGCAGTTACGCCGGACAGGGGTACAATGAGCAGTTCTTC
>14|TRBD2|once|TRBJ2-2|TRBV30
CAWNRFSGPGELFF
TGTGCCTGGAATCGTTTTAGCGGGCCCGGGGAGCTGTTTTTT
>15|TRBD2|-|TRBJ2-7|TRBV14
CASSQSGSIPYEQYF
TGTGCCAGCAGCCAGAGCGGGAGTATTCCATACGAGCAGTACTTC
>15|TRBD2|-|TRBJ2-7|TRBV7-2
CASSLQGLAGDEQYF
TGTGCCAGCAGCTTACAGGGACTAGCGGGGGACGAGCAGTACTTC